The text below deals with one T cell receptor beta chain. The antigen remains undetermined. The record originates from a study of shared clonotypes between healthy human individuals. General study findings and limits: Across a handful of donors, naive CD4 shared roughly 5.2%, naive CD8 approximately 3.5%, memory CD4 roughly 2.1%, memory CD8 roughly 0.37%.

Naive CD8 cells comprised CD45RO-negative, CCR7-positively selected cells, excluding terminally differentiated effector memory CD45RA+ cells. Profiling relied on immunoSEQ multiplex PCR, and the TCRdb table lists in-frame clones only, not all of them. The sample includes approximately 650,000 clones, around 95% of them seen just once. The ends were cut back, 5 bases at V and 8 bases at J, with 24 bases in the middle. This CDR3 comprises 16 residues. Germline CDR1 MDHEN, CDR2 SYDVKM. The sequencing input was naive CD8+ T cells sorted from blood. The chain combines TRBV28 with TRBJ1-2; D gene unclear. The sequence was collected from a woman aged 30 to 39 in good health. This CDR3 is CASSTPYGRTYGGYTF. In DNA, the CDR3 is TGTGCCAGCAGTACCCCCTACGGCAGGACCTATGGCGGCTACACCTTC.